Following are 18 T cell receptor beta chains from one sample sequenced in a study of blood T cell repertoires in COVID-19. Measured with immunoSEQ multiplex PCR; TCRdb has only the in-frame clones, and not every one. The sample lists about 200,000 clones, around 82% occurring once. The sequencing sample was made of PBMCs or T cells enriched from blood (not recorded which). These receptors originate from a woman aged 55-70 years with acute COVID-19.

The chain recombines TRBV5-1 with TRBJ2-2, with TRBD2 matching over 8 bases. Per germline, CDR1 SGHRS and CDR2 YFSETQ. With 0 bases clipped from V and 1 base from J, the junction kept 2 bases outside the gene matches. This CDR3 region has 16 residues. The CDR3 is CASSLEAGVNTGELFF. The CDR3 DNA sequence: TGCGCCAGCAGCTTGGAAGCGGGGGTGAACACCGGGGAGCTGTTTTTT.

The genes are TRBV11-3 and TRBJ2-1; D is unresolved. This CDR3 is built from 15 residues. Trimming removed 0 bases from V and 1 base from J, with 7 bases in between. Per the germline V gene, CDR1 is SGHNT and CDR2 is YENEEA. The CDR3 DNA is TGTGCCAGCAGCTTAGAAGGCGGTTCCTACAATGAGCAGTTCTTC. Protein product: CASSLEGGSYNEQFF.

J is TRBJ2-5 and V is TRBV30; D may be TRBD1 (6 bases). Germline V gene lookup returns CDR1 GTSNPN and CDR2 SVGIG (reference sequence). The CDR3 has 14 amino acids. Trimming took off 2 bases at V and 14 bases at J, with 24 bases between the two ends. CDR3 protein: CAWSRPQQGRTRYF. The CDR3 DNA follows: TGTGCCTGGAGTCGCCCTCAGCAGGGGCGAACTCGTTACTTC.

The gene calls are TRBV15 and TRBJ2-6; a weak D match, TRBD1 (5 bases). V lost 5 bases and J lost 3, with 11 bases in between. CDR1 is LNHNV and CDR2 is YYDKDF in the germline V gene (reference sequence). The CDR3 spans 15 residues. This chain's CDR3 is CATSVGRFGANVLTF. Written as DNA, the CDR3 is TGTGCCACCAGCGTGGGGCGATTTGGGGCCAACGTCCTGACTTTC.

Only one count was recorded for this clone. The gene calls are TRBV2 and TRBJ1-5; the D gene is possibly TRBD1 (5 bases). The CDR3 is 14 residues long. The germline gives CDR1 SNHLY, CDR2 FYNNEI. V was pared by 4 bases and J by 3 bases, with 10 bases between. CDR3 sequence (DNA): TGTGCCAGCAGTGGGCAGGGCCTCAATCAGCCCCAGCATTTT. It yields the protein CASSGQGLNQPQHF.

The rearrangement joins TRBV15 to TRBJ1-3; 7 bases align to TRBD1. V lost 0 bases, J lost 5 bases, and 7 bases stayed unmatched. The CDR3 is 16 residues long. CDR1 LNHNV and CDR2 YYDKDF come from the germline V gene (reference sequence). As DNA, the CDR3 is TGTGCCACCAGCAGAGATCGCGGACAGGTCCGAAACACCATATATTTT. This encodes CATSRDRGQVRNTIYF.

The V call is TRBV7-2, the J call TRBJ2-7, with TRBD2 identical over 7 bases. The CDR3 loop spans 14 amino acids. The V gene's germline CDR1 is SGHTA and CDR2 FQGNSA. Trimming at V came to 4 bases and at J to 5 bases, leaving 8 bases not matched to a gene. The CDR3 DNA follows: TGTGCCAGCAGCTGGGGAGGGACCAAAGACGAGCAGTACTTC. Residues: CASSWGGTKDEQYF.

V is TRBV11-2 and J is TRBJ2-3; TRBD2 aligns across 7 bases. The CDR3 covers 16 residues. CDR1 is SGHAT, CDR2 FQNNGV, per germline. V lost 3 bases to trimming and J lost 0 bases; unmatched junction nucleotides: 6. CDR3 residues: CASSFLADASTDTQYF. CDR3 sequence (DNA): TGTGCCAGCAGCTTTCTAGCGGATGCTAGCACAGATACGCAGTATTTT.

The chain uses TRBV28 and TRBJ1-1; 9 bases fit TRBD1. The CDR3 consists of 16 residues. Trimming at V came to 2 bases and at J to 6 bases, leaving 10 bases not matched to a gene. The germline gives CDR1 MDHEN, CDR2 SYDVKM. For the CDR3, the DNA is TGTGCCAGCAGTTTACGAGAGGGACAGGGAGGGGCTGAAGCTTTCTTT. It is translated as CASSLREGQGGAEAFF.

The J gene is TRBJ1-5, the V gene TRBV6-5; no firm D call. The V end lost 4 bases, the J end lost 7 bases, and 14 bases lay between the germline ends. Germline V gives CDR1 MNHEY, CDR2 SVGAGI. The CDR3 sequence is 14 residues long. DNA for the CDR3: TGTGCCAGCAGTTTCCGTGGGCCTCGGCAGCCCCAGCATTTT. It yields the protein CASSFRGPRQPQHF.

The V and J genes are TRBV2 and TRBJ1-1, with D possibly being TRBD1 (5 bases). The CDR3 extends over 14 amino acids. Looked up from germline, CDR1 is SNHLY and CDR2 is FYNNEI. The V end was cut by 4 bases, the J end by 3 bases, with 12 bases between. The chain's CDR3 is CASSGGRSYTEAFF. The CDR3 nucleotides read TGTGCCAGCAGTGGGGGCAGGAGTTACACTGAAGCTTTCTTT.

The chain is built from TRBV30 and TRBJ1-1; tentatively, D is TRBD1 (5 bases). The germline V gene has CDR1 GTSNPN and CDR2 SVGIG (reference sequence). V was shortened by 2 bases and J by 5 bases, with 12 bases between the two germline ends. The length of the CDR3 is 13 residues. CDR3 DNA: TGTGCCTGGAGTATCTCGGAGGGGACTGAAGCTTTCTTT. Its protein is CAWSISEGTEAFF. Variable domain in full (rest from reference TRBV30 and TRBJ1-1): SQTIHQWPATLVQPVGSPLSLECTVEGTSNPNLYWYRQAAGRGLQLLFYSVGIGQISSEVPQNLSASRPQDRQFILSSKKLLLSDSGFYLCAWSISEGTEAFFGQGTRLTVV.

CDR3 bases: TGCGCCAGCAGCTTGAACAGAAACACTGAAGCTTTCTTT. It translates to CASSLNRNTEAFF. The chain has TRBV5-1 and TRBJ1-1; D uncertain. Germline V gives CDR1 SGHRS, CDR2 YFSETQ. The CDR3 covers 13 residues. Trimming took off 1 base at V and 2 bases at J, with 6 bases between the two ends.

The gene calls are TRBV5-1 and TRBJ2-2, with a weak D call TRBD2 (6 bases). Trimming removed 4 bases at V and 4 bases at J, with 17 bases between. Germline CDR1 is SGHRS and CDR2 is YFSETQ. The CDR3 extends over 16 amino acids. The CDR3 DNA is TGCGCCAGCAGCCCCTCAGAGGGGCGGGGCACCGGGGAGCTGTTTTTT. It specifies CASSPSEGRGTGELFF.

This rearrangement joins TRBV5-5 to TRBJ1-5; D might be TRBD1 (6 bases). V dropped 4 bases and J dropped 3 bases, with 11 bases sitting between them. Germline V gives CDR1 SGHKS, CDR2 YYEKEE (reference sequence). There are 14 residues in the CDR3. CDR3: CASSPTGNNQPQHF. The CDR3 DNA reads as TGTGCCAGCAGCCCGACAGGTAACAATCAGCCCCAGCATTTT.

V gene TRBV30 combines with J gene TRBJ2-4, with TRBD2 matching over 9 bases. The CDR3 is made up of 17 amino acids. With 3 bases clipped from V and 0 bases from J, the junction kept 9 bases outside the gene matches. Looked up from germline, CDR1 is GTSNPN and CDR2 is SVGIG (reference sequence). The CDR3 region is CAWSAGGPTLAKNIQYF. DNA for the CDR3: TGTGCCTGGAGCGCGGGAGGGCCAACCCTAGCCAAAAACATTCAGTACTTC. The variable domain in full, with the rest retrieved from reference TRBV30 and TRBJ2-4, is SQTIHQWPATLVQPVGSPLSLECTVEGTSNPNLYWYRQAAGRGLQLLFYSVGIGQISSEVPQNLSASRPQDRQFILSSKKLLLSDSGFYLCAWSAGGPTLAKNIQYFGAGTRLSVL.

This clone is a singleton in its sample. The V gene is TRBV2, the J gene TRBJ1-5, with 7 bases fitting TRBD1. CDR3 length: 14 amino acids. The V segment lost 6 bases and the J segment 6 bases; nucleotides outside the gene matches: 8. Per the germline V gene, CDR1 is SNHLY and CDR2 is FYNNEI. Here the CDR3 reads CASSKQGPAQPQHF. The CDR3, as DNA: TGTGCCAGCAGCAAACAGGGGCCTGCTCAGCCCCAGCATTTT.

The rearrangement links TRBV24-1 to TRBJ1-2, with TRBD1 matching 7 bases. CDR1 and CDR2 from the germline V gene are KGHDR and SFDVKD. V gave up 3 bases and J gave up 5 bases; unmatched junction bases: 8. The length of the CDR3 is 15 residues. The CDR3 spells CATSDPGGTAYGYTF. Written as DNA, the CDR3 is TGTGCCACCAGTGATCCTGGAGGGACAGCTTATGGCTACACCTTC.